This T cell receptor (beta chain) was found in a study of shared clonotypes between healthy human individuals. In regard to this clone: What it binds is not known.

Assay: immunoSEQ multiplex PCR; the TCRdb copy retains only in-frame clones and omits some. This sample has roughly 2.2 million clones, with under 95% found just once. General study results and limits: Shared across several donors were around 4.7% of the naive CD4 clonotypes.

The sequenced sample consisted of naive CD4+ T cells from PBMCs. Subset specified: CD45RA+ positively selected. The TCR comes from a man aged 18-30 years in good health. Some clones in this sample may be carry-over from other donors' samples.

The CDR3 bases are TGCGCCAGCAGCCCCTTGGACCTAGCCAAAAACATTCAGTACTTC. It encodes CASSPLDLAKNIQYF. The chain recombines TRBV4-1 with TRBJ2-4, with D uncertain. V shed 4 bases and J shed 0 bases, with 10 bases lying between them. The CDR3 covers 15 residues. CDR1 is MGHRA and CDR2 is YSYEKL in the germline V gene.